The 27 T cell receptor beta chains in this list originate from one sample, sequenced in a study of T cells of healthy individuals. TCRdb redid the calling of the 5' RACE reads with MiXCR, one entry per CDR3 protein. This sample yields about 96,000 distinct CDR3 sequences, of which approximately 16% are seen a single time; around 6.5% belongs to the top ten. Every receptor here comes from a human donor in good health.

Ten or more counts support this clonotype. The rearrangement links TRBV18 to TRBJ2-5; tentative D call: TRBD2 (6 bases). Germline-derived CDR1 and CDR2 are KGHSH and LQKENI. The germline V and J ends were trimmed by 2 bases and 4 bases, with 11 bases remaining between them. The CDR3 runs 14 residues. The CDR3 nucleotides read TGTGCCAGCTCACCAACGGGGGAAGGAGAGACCCAGTACTTC. This gives the protein CASSPTGEGETQYF.

The chain is built from TRBV20-1 and TRBJ2-3; D tentatively reads TRBD1 or TRBD2 (7 bases each). V dropped 5 bases and J dropped 3 bases, with 21 bases sitting between them. Germline lookup yields CDR1 DFQATT and CDR2 SNEGSKA (reference sequence). The CDR3 loop spans 16 amino acids. The DNA of the CDR3 is TGCAGTGCTCATCAGGGGGGGACGGGCAGGACAGATACGCAGTATTTT. Encoded protein: CSAHQGGTGRTDTQYF.

Note on this clonotype: The junction and the germline gene differ at one end; a read error may be behind it. This chain joins TRBV2 and TRBJ2-7, with TRBD2 identical over 16 bases. CDR1 and CDR2 (germline): SNHLY, FYNNEI. This CDR3 region has 12 residues. The DNA for the CDR3 is TGTGCCAGCCTGGGACTAGCGGGAGGGCCAGTCTTC. This translates into CASLGLAGGPVF.

V usage is TRBV11-1 and J usage is TRBJ1-1; TRBD1 is a possible D gene (5 bases). This CDR3 region has 13 residues. V was shortened by 7 bases and J by 4 bases, with 13 bases between the two germline ends. CDR1 and CDR2 (germline): SGHAT, FQDESV (reference sequence). The CDR3 sequence: CASTLSGGTEAFF. The CDR3 DNA sequence: TGTGCCAGCACCCTTTCTGGGGGCACTGAAGCTTTCTTT.

This clonotype is judged medium-sized. The chain combines TRBV3-1 with TRBJ2-5; D possibly corresponds to TRBD2 (6 bases). Germline CDR1 LGHDT, CDR2 YNNKEL (reference sequence). The V end was cut by 1 base, the J end by 2 bases, with 8 bases between. The CDR3 covers 14 residues. In DNA, the CDR3 is TGTGCCAGCAGCCAAGGACTAGAGCAAGAGACCCAGTACTTC. Its protein product is CASSQGLEQETQYF.

This clonotype was counted at least ten times. The gene calls are TRBV28 and TRBJ2-7; D might be TRBD2 (6 bases). The CDR3 covers 15 residues. The V end lost 3 bases, the J end lost 4 bases, and 16 bases lay between the germline ends. CDR1 and CDR2 from the germline V gene are MDHEN and SYDVKM. CDR3 amino acids: CASSLWDSGQYEQYF. The CDR3 nucleotides read TGTGCCAGCAGTTTGTGGGATAGCGGACAATACGAGCAGTACTTC. Using reference TRBV28 and TRBJ2-7 for the parts outside the CDR3, the full variable domain is DVKVTQSSRYLVKRTGEKVFLECVQDMDHENMFWYRQDPGLGLRLIYFSYDVKMKEKGDIPEGYSVSREKKERFSLILESASTNQTSMYLCASSLWDSGQYEQYFGPGTRLTVT.

The chain employs TRBV7-9 and TRBJ2-1, with 7 bases matching TRBD2. There are 15 residues in the CDR3. After removal of 5 bases from V and 5 bases from J, the junction contained 9 bases not matched to a gene. CDR1 SEHNR and CDR2 FQNEAQ come from the germline V gene (reference sequence). CDR3: CASSRGGVRDNEQFF. The CDR3 coding sequence is TGTGCCAGCAGCCGGGGAGGGGTCCGGGACAATGAGCAGTTCTTC.

This clonotype was recorded at least ten times. The chain has TRBV28 and TRBJ2-7, with D possibly matching TRBD1 (6 bases). CDR3 size: 14 residues. Germline V gene lookup returns CDR1 MDHEN and CDR2 SYDVKM. V lost 3 bases to trimming and J lost 4 bases, with 13 bases between them. CDR3 in amino acids: CASSFKNRAYEQYF. Here the CDR3 DNA reads TGTGCCAGCAGTTTTAAGAACAGGGCTTACGAGCAGTACTTC.

This clonotype has ten or more counts. The chain carries TRBV7-2 and TRBJ1-3, with 7 bases matching TRBD1. J was trimmed by 4 bases and V by 5 bases; bases with no gene match: 11. The CDR3 spans 16 residues. Germline CDR1 reads SGHTA; CDR2 reads FQGNSA. The CDR3 loop reads CASSQDRQGNGNTIYF. Here the CDR3 DNA reads TGTGCCAGCAGCCAGGACCGACAGGGAAACGGAAACACCATATATTTT.

The V gene is TRBV2, the J gene TRBJ1-5, with D perhaps TRBD1 (5 bases). Deletions cut 7 bases from V and 7 bases from J, with 17 bases between. The length of the CDR3 is 14 residues. CDR1 is SNHLY, CDR2 FYNNEI, per germline. The CDR3 nucleotides are TGTGCCAGCACCCTTTTAATGGGGGTCCAGCCCCAGCATTTT. This sequence encodes CASTLLMGVQPQHF.

V and J are TRBV28 and TRBJ1-1; D remains ambiguous. The CDR3 totals 11 residues. Per the germline V gene, CDR1 is MDHEN and CDR2 is SYDVKM. V dropped 6 bases and J dropped 1 base, with 3 bases sitting between them. CDR3: CASSENTEAFF. DNA of the CDR3: TGTGCCAGCAGCGAGAACACTGAAGCTTTCTTT. The entire variable domain, with the rest obtained from reference TRBV28 and TRBJ1-1, is as follows: DVKVTQSSRYLVKRTGEKVFLECVQDMDHENMFWYRQDPGLGLRLIYFSYDVKMKEKGDIPEGYSVSREKKERFSLILESASTNQTSMYLCASSENTEAFFGQGTRLTVV.

This sequence joins TRBV4-2 and TRBJ2-3; TRBD2 matches 9 bases. The CDR3 sequence is 15 residues long. The J segment lost 5 bases and the V segment lost 0 bases, leaving 3 bases of the junction unmatched. Per the germline V gene, CDR1 is LGHNA and CDR2 is YNFKEQ. CDR3 amino acids: CASSQEASGVDTQYF. The CDR3 region has the DNA TGTGCCAGCAGCCAAGAGGCTAGCGGGGTAGATACGCAGTATTTT.

This clonotype came up many times. V is TRBV25-1 and J is TRBJ2-5; 7 nucleotides line up with TRBD2. This CDR3 spans 15 amino acids. In germline, CDR1 is MGHDK, CDR2 SYGVNS. The J segment lost 5 bases and the V segment lost 2 bases, leaving 8 bases of the junction unmatched. CDR3 DNA: TGTGCCAGCAGTGAAGGGGCGGGAGCTTGGGAGACCCAGTACTTC. Its protein is CASSEGAGAWETQYF.

The V and J genes are TRBV20-1 and TRBJ1-6; no clear D. The CDR3 contains 18 residues. Germline V lookup: CDR1 DFQATT, CDR2 SNEGSKA (reference sequence). Trimming pared 0 bases from V and 6 bases from J, leaving 21 bases between. The CDR3 spells CSARDWVYYGWRNSPLHF. The CDR3 DNA follows: TGCAGTGCTAGAGATTGGGTCTATTATGGTTGGCGTAATTCACCCCTCCACTTT.

The chain has TRBV5-1 and TRBJ2-2; possible D gene TRBD2, 6 bases. V shed 4 bases and J shed 4 bases, with 14 bases lying between them. Per the germline V gene, CDR1 is SGHRS and CDR2 is YFSETQ. The CDR3 spans 15 residues. This CDR3 is CASSSSSAVTGELFF. CDR3 sequence (DNA): TGCGCCAGCAGCAGTTCTAGCGCGGTCACCGGGGAGCTGTTTTTT. Full variable domain (outside the CDR3, taken from reference TRBV5-1 and TRBJ2-2): KAGVTQTPRYLIKTRGQQVTLSCSPISGHRSVSWYQQTPGQGLQFLFEYFSETQRNKGNFPGRFSGRQFSNSRSEMNVSTLELGDSALYLCASSSSSAVTGELFFGEGSRLTVL.

The table lists this clonotype with many counts. The chain carries TRBV29-1 and TRBJ1-5; D may be TRBD1 (6 bases). Trimming removed 7 bases at V and 2 bases at J, with 15 bases between. Germline values: CDR1 SQVTM, CDR2 ANQGSEA. The CDR3 has 14 residues. In DNA, the CDR3 is TGCAGCGCCTACCTTCAGGGGCGCAATCAGCCCCAGCATTTT. Translation gives CSAYLQGRNQPQHF. Filled out from reference TRBV29-1 and TRBJ1-5, the complete variable domain reads SAVISQKPSRDICQRGTSLTIQCQVDSQVTMMFWYRQQPGQSLTLIATANQGSEATYESGFVIDKFPISRPNLTFSTLTVSNMSPEDSSIYLCSAYLQGRNQPQHFGDGTRLSIL.

The table lists this clonotype with a few counts. The chain uses TRBV18 and TRBJ2-2, with D perhaps matching TRBD2 (5 bases). The CDR3 runs 15 residues. CDR1 KGHSH and CDR2 LQKENI come from the germline V gene. The V and J ends lost 1 base and 6 bases respectively, with 12 bases between them. DNA of the CDR3: TGTGCCAGCTCACCACAGAGGGCCCAGTCCGGGGAGCTGTTTTTT. Its protein product is CASSPQRAQSGELFF.

The chain is built from TRBV10-3 and TRBJ2-3, with 11 bases matching TRBD2. From germline, CDR1 is ENHRY and CDR2 SYGVKD. The CDR3 is 15 amino acids. V was clipped by 3 bases and J by 8 bases; unmatched bases: 7. The CDR3 DNA is TGTGCCATCAGTGATTCGACTAGCGGGGAAGGTACGCAGTATTTT. It specifies CAISDSTSGEGTQYF.

This clonotype was seen ten or more times. The chain recombines TRBV7-2 with TRBJ1-6; D remains ambiguous. V lost 5 bases and J 10 bases, leaving 18 bases between the germline ends. Germline V gene lookup returns CDR1 SGHTA and CDR2 FQGNSA. The CDR3 has 15 residues. The chain's CDR3 is CASSEATGGRSPLHF. As DNA, the CDR3 is TGTGCCAGCAGCGAAGCCACGGGAGGCAGATCACCCCTCCACTTT. The whole variable domain, remainder taken from reference TRBV7-2 and TRBJ1-6, is GAGVSQSPSNKVTEKGKDVELRCDPISGHTALYWYRQSLGQGLEFLIYFQGNSAPDKSGLPSDRFSAERTGGSVSTLTIQRTQQEDSAVYLCASSEATGGRSPLHFGNGTRLTVT.

The chain recombines TRBV19 with TRBJ2-7; the D gene is possibly TRBD2 (6 bases). The germline V gene has CDR1 LNHDA and CDR2 SQIVND (reference sequence). CDR3 length equals 16 residues. V was clipped by 5 bases and J by 5 bases, with 22 bases between them. CDR3 nucleotide sequence: TGTGCCAGTAGTCCGGAAAAGGGACTGACGGCGCACGAGCAGTACTTC. Its translation is CASSPEKGLTAHEQYF.

This chain links TRBV30 with TRBJ1-5, with a possible D match to TRBD1 (5 bases). The CDR3 has 13 amino acids. V lost 8 bases and J lost 0, with 11 bases in between. CDR1 is GTSNPN, CDR2 SVGIG, per germline (reference sequence). For the CDR3, the DNA is TGTGCCGGTGGTAGGGGTAGCAATCAGCCCCAGCATTTT. This encodes CAGGRGSNQPQHF. Variable domain in full (rest from reference TRBV30 and TRBJ1-5): SQTIHQWPATLVQPVGSPLSLECTVEGTSNPNLYWYRQAAGRGLQLLFYSVGIGQISSEVPQNLSASRPQDRQFILSSKKLLLSDSGFYLCAGGRGSNQPQHFGDGTRLSIL.

This clonotype turned up a few times. The chain joins TRBV4-3 to TRBJ2-7; 9 nucleotides line up with TRBD1. Looked up from germline, CDR1 is LGHNA and CDR2 is YSLEER. The CDR3 runs 20 residues. Germline trimming cut 0 bases from V and 2 bases from J; bases unmatched to any gene: 17. The DNA for the CDR3 is TGCGCCAGCAGCCAAGAAGCCAATAGCCGGCAGGACAGGGGAACCTACGAGCAGTACTTC. Its protein product is CASSQEANSRQDRGTYEQYF.

This clonotype occurred many times. The rearrangement joins TRBV10-3 to TRBJ2-1, with 9 bases matching TRBD1. Trimming at V came to 6 bases and at J to 8 bases, leaving 8 bases not matched to a gene. This CDR3 has 14 amino acids. The germline V gene encodes CDR1 ENHRY and CDR2 SYGVKD. The DNA of the CDR3 is TGTGCCATCAGACCTGACAGGGGGGAGGATGAGCAGTTCTTC. Amino acids: CAIRPDRGEDEQFF.

This clonotype was picked up many times. V is TRBV18 and J is TRBJ2-2, with D perhaps TRBD1 or TRBD2 (5 bases each). The CDR3 covers 13 residues. V was trimmed by 2 bases and J by 6 bases, leaving 7 bases between them. Germline CDR1 and CDR2: KGHSH and LQKENI. The CDR3 is CASSPSGPGELFF. CDR3 nucleotides: TGTGCCAGCTCACCATCGGGGCCCGGGGAGCTGTTTTTT.

This clonotype was counted ten times or more. This chain joins TRBV3-1 and TRBJ2-7; possible D gene TRBD1, 5 bases. CDR1 is LGHDT, CDR2 YNNKEL, per germline (reference sequence). The CDR3 sequence is 16 residues long. V was cut by 1 base and J by 0 bases, with 13 bases left in between. The CDR3 DNA is TGTGCCAGCAGCCAAGGGTGGACATCTCTCTCCTACGAGCAGTACTTC. It codes for CASSQGWTSLSYEQYF.

The chain recombines TRBV4-3 with TRBJ1-6; a weak D match, TRBD1 (5 bases). Trimming stripped 0 bases from V and 9 bases from J, with 15 bases between. The CDR3 is made up of 16 amino acids. CDR1 and CDR2 (germline): LGHNA, YSLEER. CDR3 residues: CASSQEGAGLSSPLHF. The CDR3 DNA is TGCGCCAGCAGCCAAGAAGGCGCAGGGCTATCTTCACCCCTCCACTTT.

The chain joins TRBV7-2 to TRBJ2-2; D might be TRBD1 or TRBD2, each matching 5 bases. The CDR3 has 14 amino acids. Trimming removed 6 bases from V and 7 bases from J, with 15 bases in between. Germline CDR1 SGHTA, CDR2 FQGNSA. The DNA of the CDR3 is TGTGCCAGCAGTCCAGTGGTGGGGGTCGGGGAGCTGTTTTTT. It is translated as CASSPVVGVGELFF.